A selection of T cell receptor beta chains follows, all from one sample in a study of lymphopenia after photon versus proton radiotherapy. Clones were sequenced by immunoSEQ multiplex PCR, and TCRdb holds only the in-frame ones, with some missing. The sample includes some 170,000 clones, about nine tenths of them seen just once. Specimen: peripheral blood, collected from a patient treated with photon-based radiotherapy. These receptors came from a man in his forties or fifties with gastric cancer. CDR3s include the opening cysteine and the closing phenylalanine or tryptophan. The order of the fields is V gene, J gene, clone size, D gene, CDR3 DNA, CDR3 protein. The D gene is left open where the match is weak. Rows give clone size only sometimes, using once, few, many, or a class for an expanded clone.

v_gene: TRBV11-2
j_gene: TRBJ2-1
abundance: .
d_gene: TRBD2
CDR3nt: TGTGCCAGCAGCCCCCCACTAGCGGGCCGTGAGCAGTTCTTC
CDR3aa: CASSPPLAGREQFF

v_gene: TRBV30
j_gene: TRBJ2-3
abundance: once
d_gene: .
CDR3nt: TGTGCCCAATCTAATCAAGTAGGGCTAGATACGCAGTATTTT
CDR3aa: CAQSNQVGLDTQYF

v_gene: TRBV6-1
j_gene: TRBJ1-1
abundance: .
d_gene: .
CDR3nt: TGTGCCAGCAGTGAAGTCCCAAGCGAGGTTGAAGCTTTCTTT
CDR3aa: CASSEVPSEVEAFF

v_gene: TRBV2
j_gene: TRBJ2-2
abundance: .
d_gene: TRBD1
CDR3nt: TGTGCCAGCAAAGGACAGGGGGCGAACACCGGGGAGCTGTTTTTT
CDR3aa: CASKGQGANTGELFF

v_gene: TRBV9
j_gene: TRBJ1-2
abundance: once
d_gene: .
CDR3nt: TGTGCCAGCAGCGTAGAGGGGATGAGGCGATTTAACTATGGCTACACCTTC
CDR3aa: CASSVEGMRRFNYGYTF

v_gene: TRBV7-3
j_gene: TRBJ2-3
abundance: .
d_gene: .
CDR3nt: TGTGCCAGCAGCTTCGGGTCTAGCACAGATACGCAGTATTTT
CDR3aa: CASSFGSSTDTQYF

v_gene: TRBV7-8
j_gene: TRBJ1-2
abundance: few
d_gene: .
CDR3nt: TGTGCCAGCAGCTTCTCCACCTATGGCTACACCTTC
CDR3aa: CASSFSTYGYTF

v_gene: TRBV7-9
j_gene: TRBJ1-1
abundance: .
d_gene: TRBD1
CDR3nt: TGTGCCAGCAGCTTCACATCACAGGGGGCGGGCACTGAAGCTTTCTTT
CDR3aa: CASSFTSQGAGTEAFF

v_gene: TRBV9
j_gene: TRBJ2-5
abundance: .
d_gene: .
CDR3nt: TGTGCCAGCAGCCCGGGGCAAGAGACCCAGTACTTC
CDR3aa: CASSPGQETQYF

v_gene: TRBV6-1
j_gene: TRBJ1-4
abundance: once
d_gene: TRBD1
CDR3nt: TGTGCCAGCAGGGATAAAGACAGGGCAATCGAAAAACTGTTTTTT
CDR3aa: CASRDKDRAIEKLFF

v_gene: TRBV2
j_gene: TRBJ2-3
abundance: .
d_gene: .
CDR3nt: TGTGCCACCCTGGGCGGCCGTAGCACAGATACGCAGTATTTT
CDR3aa: CATLGGRSTDTQYF

v_gene: TRBV7-9
j_gene: TRBJ2-7
abundance: .
d_gene: .
CDR3nt: TGTGCCAGCAGGGGGGGCTACGAGCAGTACTTC
CDR3aa: CASRGGYEQYF

v_gene: TRBV30
j_gene: TRBJ2-3
abundance: .
d_gene: .
CDR3nt: TGTGCCTGGAGTGCCCGTTCCGATACGCAGTATTTT
CDR3aa: CAWSARSDTQYF

v_gene: TRBV7-2
j_gene: TRBJ1-5
abundance: .
d_gene: .
CDR3nt: TGTGCCAGCAGCTTAGTTTCTGCAGGGGCCCAGCCCCAGCATTTT
CDR3aa: CASSLVSAGAQPQHF

v_gene: TRBV6-6
j_gene: TRBJ1-2
abundance: .
d_gene: .
CDR3nt: TGTGCCAGCAGTTACTCGGCAGGGGATGGCTACACCTTC
CDR3aa: CASSYSAGDGYTF

v_gene: TRBV9
j_gene: TRBJ1-3
abundance: .
d_gene: .
CDR3nt: TGTGCCAGCAGCCCGACACCCAGCTCTGGAAACACCATATATTTT
CDR3aa: CASSPTPSSGNTIYF

v_gene: TRBV7-2
j_gene: TRBJ1-1
abundance: .
d_gene: .
CDR3nt: TGTGCCAGCAGCTTAAAATCGGCCATGAACACTGAAGCTTTCTTT
CDR3aa: CASSLKSAMNTEAFF

v_gene: TRBV7-9
j_gene: TRBJ1-2
abundance: few
d_gene: TRBD1
CDR3nt: TGTGCCAGCAGCTCGGGACAGGGCTATGGCTACACCTTC
CDR3aa: CASSSGQGYGYTF

v_gene: TRBV5-1
j_gene: TRBJ2-5
abundance: .
d_gene: .
CDR3nt: TGCGCCAGCAGCCTTACAGAGTACCAAGAGACCCAGTACTTC
CDR3aa: CASSLTEYQETQYF

v_gene: TRBV9
j_gene: TRBJ2-7
abundance: .
d_gene: TRBD1
CDR3nt: TGTGCCAGCGGTTCAGGGGGCGCAGGTAACGAGCAGTACTTC
CDR3aa: CASGSGGAGNEQYF

v_gene: TRBV6-5
j_gene: TRBJ1-1
abundance: .
d_gene: .
CDR3nt: TGTGCCAGCAGAGACCAAGGACGGATGAACACTGAAGCTTTCTTT
CDR3aa: CASRDQGRMNTEAFF

v_gene: TRBV30
j_gene: TRBJ1-1
abundance: .
d_gene: TRBD1
CDR3nt: TGTGCCTGGAGTAAGTCCAGGACAGGGACATCTGAAGCTTTCTTT
CDR3aa: CAWSKSRTGTSEAFF

v_gene: TRBV18
j_gene: TRBJ2-7
abundance: .
d_gene: TRBD1
CDR3nt: TGTGCCAGCTCACTCACGACAGGGGACTACGAGCAGTACTTC
CDR3aa: CASSLTTGDYEQYF

v_gene: TRBV7-9
j_gene: TRBJ1-4
abundance: .
d_gene: .
CDR3nt: TGTGCCAGCAGCTCGACCCGGACTGACCATTATAATGAAAAACTGTTTTTT
CDR3aa: CASSSTRTDHYNEKLFF

v_gene: TRBV6-1
j_gene: TRBJ2-7
abundance: .
d_gene: TRBD2
CDR3nt: TGTGCCAGCAGTCCCGTGACTAGCGGCTACGAGCAGTACTTC
CDR3aa: CASSPVTSGYEQYF

v_gene: TRBV7-9
j_gene: TRBJ2-7
abundance: once
d_gene: .
CDR3nt: TGTGCCAGCAGGGTGGCCCCATACTACGAGCAGTACTTC
CDR3aa: CASRVAPYYEQYF

v_gene: TRBV2
j_gene: TRBJ2-1
abundance: .
d_gene: .
CDR3nt: TGTGCCAGCAGTGCTAGACCCGGGACTTGGGGAACCTGGAGCTCCTACAATGAGCAGTTCTTC
CDR3aa: CASSARPGTWGTWSSYNEQFF

v_gene: TRBV5-1
j_gene: TRBJ2-2
abundance: .
d_gene: .
CDR3nt: TGCGCCAGCAGCCCGGGCGGACAGCTTACCACCGGGGAGCTGTTTTTT
CDR3aa: CASSPGGQLTTGELFF

v_gene: TRBV7-2
j_gene: TRBJ1-2
abundance: once
d_gene: .
CDR3nt: TGTGCCAGCAGCCGTACCTCCCAGGGCGGAGGCTACACCTTC
CDR3aa: CASSRTSQGGGYTF

v_gene: TRBV7-8
j_gene: TRBJ2-7
abundance: once
d_gene: TRBD2
CDR3nt: TGTGCCAGCATCAAAGGACTAGCGGGAGTGGCCTACGAGCAGTACTTC
CDR3aa: CASIKGLAGVAYEQYF

v_gene: TRBV5-6
j_gene: TRBJ1-2
abundance: few
d_gene: .
CDR3nt: TGTGCCAGCAGCACCCGGACAGTTATTAACTATGGCTACACCTTC
CDR3aa: CASSTRTVINYGYTF

v_gene: TRBV5-8
j_gene: TRBJ1-3
abundance: few
d_gene: .
CDR3nt: TGTGCCAGCAGCTTGAATAGGGTACCTGGAAACACCATATATTTT
CDR3aa: CASSLNRVPGNTIYF

v_gene: TRBV6-1
j_gene: TRBJ1-2
abundance: few
d_gene: .
CDR3nt: TGTGCCAGCAGTGAAGCCCTTTATGGCTACACCTTC
CDR3aa: CASSEALYGYTF

v_gene: TRBV19
j_gene: TRBJ2-7
abundance: .
d_gene: .
CDR3nt: TGTGCCAGTAGAACGGACCCTGCATCTACCGAGCAGTACTTC
CDR3aa: CASRTDPASTEQYF

v_gene: TRBV7-6
j_gene: TRBJ2-5
abundance: .
d_gene: .
CDR3nt: TGTGCCAGCAGCTTACGCCCCACCGCCCTGAACCGGACAAAAGAGACCCAGTACTTC
CDR3aa: CASSLRPTALNRTKETQYF

v_gene: TRBV6-1
j_gene: TRBJ2-7
abundance: .
d_gene: TRBD2
CDR3nt: TGTGCCAGCAGTGAACGGCTAGCGGGAGTGGGGGAGCAGTACTTC
CDR3aa: CASSERLAGVGEQYF

v_gene: TRBV19
j_gene: TRBJ1-5
abundance: .
d_gene: TRBD1
CDR3nt: TGTGCCAGTAGTATAGGGGTGGGACAGGCCTATCAGCCCCAGCATTTT
CDR3aa: CASSIGVGQAYQPQHF

v_gene: TRBV7-2
j_gene: TRBJ2-1
abundance: .
d_gene: TRBD2
CDR3nt: TGTGCCAGCAGCCGAGCCGGACTAGCGGTGTACAATGAGCAGTTCTTC
CDR3aa: CASSRAGLAVYNEQFF

v_gene: TRBV7-2
j_gene: TRBJ2-7
abundance: .
d_gene: .
CDR3nt: TGTGCCAGCAGCTTAGCGGGATGGACCTACGAGCAGTACTTC
CDR3aa: CASSLAGWTYEQYF

v_gene: TRBV19
j_gene: TRBJ2-7
abundance: .
d_gene: .
CDR3nt: TGTGCCAGTAGAGCTGACAGTTACGAGCAGTACTTC
CDR3aa: CASRADSYEQYF

v_gene: TRBV19
j_gene: TRBJ2-6
abundance: .
d_gene: .
CDR3nt: TGTGCCAGTAGTATAGGTGATTCTGGGGCCAACGTCCTGACTTTC
CDR3aa: CASSIGDSGANVLTF

v_gene: TRBV7-8
j_gene: TRBJ2-7
abundance: .
d_gene: .
CDR3nt: TGTGCCAGCAGCTCCTTCGGGGGCTACGAGCAGTACTTC
CDR3aa: CASSSFGGYEQYF

v_gene: TRBV5-1
j_gene: TRBJ2-4
abundance: .
d_gene: .
CDR3nt: TGCGCCAGCAGCTTGGAATATGGCAGGGCAAACATTCAGTACTTC
CDR3aa: CASSLEYGRANIQYF

v_gene: TRBV6-5
j_gene: TRBJ2-7
abundance: .
d_gene: .
CDR3nt: TGTGCCAGCAGTTACGATAGGGGGACACCCGAGCAGTACTTC
CDR3aa: CASSYDRGTPEQYF

v_gene: TRBV6-1
j_gene: TRBJ1-2
abundance: .
d_gene: .
CDR3nt: TGTGCCAGCAGTGAAGCCCCTGGCTACACCTTC
CDR3aa: CASSEAPGYTF

v_gene: TRBV18
j_gene: TRBJ2-2
abundance: .
d_gene: .
CDR3nt: TGTGCCAGCTCACTAGCGAACGCGAACACCGGGGAGCTGTTTTTT
CDR3aa: CASSLANANTGELFF

v_gene: TRBV6-5
j_gene: TRBJ2-5
abundance: .
d_gene: .
CDR3nt: TGTGCCAGCAGTTGCCTGACAGACCTTTCAGAGACCCAGTACTTC
CDR3aa: CASSCLTDLSETQYF

v_gene: TRBV21-1
j_gene: TRBJ1-5
abundance: .
d_gene: .
CDR3nt: TGTGCCAGCAGCAAAAAGTCAGATCCGGGACAGGGGGAATGGGATAGCAATCAGCCCCAGCATTTT
CDR3aa: CASSKKSDPGQGEWDSNQPQHF

v_gene: TRBV27
j_gene: TRBJ2-7
abundance: .
d_gene: .
CDR3nt: TGTGCCAGCGTACCCCCGGGAGATAACGAGCAGTACTTC
CDR3aa: CASVPPGDNEQYF

v_gene: TRBV18
j_gene: TRBJ1-4
abundance: .
d_gene: TRBD1
CDR3nt: TGTGCCAGCTCCGGACAGGGTGCAACTAATGAAAAACTGTTTTTT
CDR3aa: CASSGQGATNEKLFF

v_gene: TRBV7-2
j_gene: TRBJ2-7
abundance: .
d_gene: .
CDR3nt: TGTGCCAGCAGCCCCCGTTTAGGGGAAACTGGGGAGCAGTACTTC
CDR3aa: CASSPRLGETGEQYF

v_gene: TRBV30
j_gene: TRBJ1-1
abundance: .
d_gene: .
CDR3nt: TGTGCCTGGAGTCTCCGGGCAGGGACTGAAGCTTTCTTT
CDR3aa: CAWSLRAGTEAFF

v_gene: TRBV27
j_gene: TRBJ2-7
abundance: .
d_gene: TRBD1
CDR3nt: TGTGCCAGCAAGTCGGGGACCGGGACAGGGGGACTTCAGTACTTC
CDR3aa: CASKSGTGTGGLQYF